This is a list of T cell receptor beta chains from one sample in a study of blood T cells in healthy people across ages. Via MiXCR, TCRdb re-called the 5' RACE reads, giving one row per CDR3 protein. The sample contains 1,100,000 or so distinct CDR3 sequences, 35% to 55% of which appear only once. Sequenced input: blood. All receptors derive from a woman aged 60-75 years in good health. CDR3s include the opening cysteine and the closing phenylalanine or tryptophan. D genes are given only for firm matches. Clone size is given for some rows only: seen once, a few or many times, or a class if the clone is expanded.

TRBD1	TRBV4-1	-	TRBJ2-5	CASSKTGVTETQYF	TGCGCCAGCTCGAAGACAGGGGTGACGGAGACCCAGTACTTC
-	TRBV29-1	-	TRBJ2-1	CSVGGNNEQFF	TGCAGCGTCGGGGGTAACAATGAGCAGTTCTTC
TRBD1	TRBV6-5	-	TRBJ2-7	CACSYSKGQGSYEQYF	TGTGCCTGCAGTTACTCGAAAGGACAGGGGTCCTACGAGCAGTACTTC
TRBD2	TRBV3-1	-	TRBJ2-5	CASSQDGGGEQYF	TGTGCCAGCAGCCAAGATGGCGGGGGTGAGCAGTACTTC
-	TRBV6-4	few	TRBJ2-1	CASSDGLVNEQFF	TGTGCCAGCAGCGACGGGCTAGTGAATGAGCAGTTCTTC
TRBD2	TRBV7-2	many	TRBJ2-7	CASSSTGLAEQYF	TGTGCCAGCAGCTCGACCGGACTAGCCGAGCAGTACTTC
-	TRBV13	few	TRBJ2-7	CASSFGFTTHEQYF	TGTGCCAGCAGCTTCGGATTCACCACCCACGAGCAGTACTTC
-	TRBV6-2/TRBV6-3	once	TRBJ2-3	CASSYPGSQPDTQYF	TGTGCCAGCAGTTACCCGGGCTCCCAGCCAGATACGCAGTATTTT
-	TRBV3-1	few	TRBJ2-7	CASSQDWQSTYEQYF	TGTGCCAGCAGCCAAGATTGGCAGTCGACCTACGAGCAGTACTTC
TRBD2	TRBV5-4	-	TRBJ2-7	CASRDSGRGYEQYF	TGTGCCAGCCGCGATAGCGGGAGAGGCTACGAGCAGTACTTC
-	TRBV28	-	TRBJ2-7	CASSSLGPEGYYEQYF	TGTGCCAGCAGTTCCCTCGGGCCCGAAGGCTATTACGAGCAGTACTTC
-	TRBV23-1	few	TRBJ1-5	CASSQWTLRDQPQHF	TGCGCCAGCAGTCAATGGACCCTTCGGGATCAGCCCCAGCATTTT
TRBD2	TRBV7-2	few	TRBJ2-5	CASSASLAGSLETQYF	TGTGCCAGCAGCGCATCCCTAGCGGGTTCCCTGGAGACCCAGTACTTC
-	TRBV27	-	TRBJ1-2	CASSSGGRGYTF	TGTGCCAGCAGTTCCGGGGGCCGGGGCTACACCTTC
-	TRBV6-2/TRBV6-3	-	TRBJ1-5	CASSSPHPLPNQPQHF	TGTGCCAGCAGTTCCCCCCACCCCTTGCCCAATCAGCCCCAGCATTTT
-	TRBV12-3/TRBV12-4	-	TRBJ1-2	CASSPRQEGYGYTF	TGTGCCAGCAGCCCCCGACAGGAAGGTTATGGCTACACCTTC
TRBD2	TRBV10-2	-	TRBJ2-7	CASVTGGGYEQYF	TGCGCCAGTGTCACGGGGGGGGGCTACGAGCAGTACTTC
TRBD1	TRBV20-1	few	TRBJ1-1	CSARWGTGPAEAFF	TGCAGTGCTAGGTGGGGGACAGGCCCCGCTGAAGCTTTCTTT
-	TRBV6-2/TRBV6-3	-	TRBJ2-5	CASSPPEACEQYF	TGTGCCAGCAGCCCCCCCGAGGCTTGTGAGCAGTACTTC
-	TRBV4-1	-	TRBJ2-7	CASSQDWSNEQYF	TGCGCCAGCAGCCAAGATTGGAGCAACGAGCAGTACTTC
TRBD1	TRBV20-1	few	TRBJ2-7	CSAKNRGDYEQYF	TGCAGTGCTAAGAACAGGGGAGACTACGAGCAGTACTTC
-	TRBV10-3	few	TRBJ2-1	CAISDSPGGMTQFF	TGTGCCATCAGTGACTCACCGGGCGGGATGACGCAGTTCTTC
TRBD2	TRBV27	-	TRBJ2-5	CASSPGTSGRTKYF	TGTGCCAGCAGTCCCGGGACTAGCGGGAGGACTAAGTACTTC
-	TRBV2	-	TRBJ1-2	CASMGLANQGLGYGYTF	TGTGCCAGCATGGGCTTGGCCAATCAGGGACTAGGCTATGGCTACACCTTC
TRBD1	TRBV14	few	TRBJ2-7	CASSQFGGQGQYEQYF	TGTGCCAGCAGCCAATTTGGGGGACAGGGGCAATACGAGCAGTACTTC
-	TRBV9	-	TRBJ2-5	CAISDGWRETQYF	TGTGCCATCAGCGATGGATGGAGGGAGACCCAGTACTTC
TRBD2	TRBV20-1	-	TRBJ2-5	CSARQAGTSGRREQYF	TGCAGTGCCCGTCAGGCTGGGACTAGCGGGAGGCGGGAGCAGTACTTC
-	TRBV11-2	-	TRBJ2-7	CASSLGQAAYEQYF	TGTGCCAGCAGCTTAGGGCAGGCGGCCTACGAGCAGTACTTC
-	TRBV5-1	many	TRBJ2-7	CASRGGGSPLPTYEQYF	TGCGCCAGCAGAGGGGGGGGGTCCCCACTACCAACCTACGAGCAGTACTTC
TRBD1	TRBV27	-	TRBJ2-7	CASSLSIRGPAYEQYF	TGTGCCAGCAGTTTATCGATCAGGGGGCCCGCCTACGAGCAGTACTTC
-	TRBV29-1	-	TRBJ2-5	CSVESLYIQETQYF	TGCAGCGTTGAATCCCTATACATCCAAGAGACCCAGTACTTC
TRBD2	TRBV5-4	-	TRBJ2-6	CASSSSGRAGANVLTF	TGTGCCAGCAGCAGTAGCGGGAGAGCTGGGGCCAACGTCCTGACTTTC
TRBD2	TRBV14	-	TRBJ2-1	CASSHTVTSGTGWEQFF	TGTGCCAGCAGCCACACAGTAACTAGCGGGACCGGGTGGGAGCAGTTCTTC
TRBD2	TRBV12-3/TRBV12-4	-	TRBJ2-3	CASSLEPGGRDTQYF	TGTGCCAGCAGTTTGGAGCCTGGCGGGAGGGATACGCAGTATTTT
-	TRBV19	-	TRBJ2-7	CASGGDSSYEQYF	TGTGCCAGTGGGGGGGACAGCTCCTACGAGCAGTACTTC
TRBD1	TRBV5-6	-	TRBJ2-1	CASSLQTGYNEQFF	TGTGCCAGCAGCTTGCAGACAGGGTACAATGAGCAGTTCTTC
-	TRBV7-2	-	TRBJ1-4	CASSLFSTDNEKLFF	TGTGCCAGCAGCTTATTCTCGACAGATAATGAAAAACTGTTTTTT
TRBD1	TRBV10-2	-	TRBJ1-5	CASSDRTGHNQPQHF	TGCGCCAGCAGTGACAGGACAGGACACAATCAGCCCCAGCATTTT
-	TRBV6-1	few	TRBJ1-5	CASSEVIGTLKHF	TGTGCCAGCAGTGAAGTTATCGGGACCTTAAAGCATTTT